The subject of this entry is one T cell receptor (beta chain). Its antigen is undetermined. The CDR3 extends over 18 amino acids. Trimming at V came to 3 bases and at J to 1 base, leaving 13 bases not matched to a gene. Germline V gene lookup returns CDR1 MNHNS and CDR2 SASEGT. The data originate from a study of cytomegalovirus exposure and HLA in healthy donors. Points from the study as a whole: Overall, around 150 TCR beta chains were annotated as cytomegalovirus-associated.

Primers included in the PCR were 60 Vbeta and 13 Jbeta primers. Produced via immunoSEQ multiplex PCR; TCRdb's table is partial and in-frame only. The sample lists 270,000 or so clones; approximately 90% were seen once. The source of this sequence is a middle-aged man in good health and CMV-seropositive. The V gene is TRBV6-1, the J gene TRBJ1-1; 8 bases match TRBD1. The sequenced sample was PBMCs. CDR3 nucleotides: TGTGCCAGCAGTGATACCTGGACAGGGCTTTTTAAGAACACTGAAGCTTTCTTT. Translating it yields CASSDTWTGLFKNTEAFF.